One TCR beta chain is described in this entry. In the original analysis: Quantification of nucleated cells was approximated via reference gene primer amplification. TCRdb keeps only in-frame clones here, not all; method: immunoSEQ multiplex PCR. V, J and clone size reflect that table, while D and trimming were determined from the DNA. The sample holds tens of thousands of clones, just under 85% seen once. The germline V gene has CDR1 WSHSY and CDR2 SAAADI. The CDR3 is 13 residues long. Trimming pared 10 bases from V and 0 bases from J, leaving 9 bases between. This entry is derived from a study of blood T cell repertoires in COVID-19. As for the study in general: T cells, B-cell-depleted T cells, or PBMCs provided the cDNA or gDNA that served as material.

The sequenced sample consisted of peripheral blood. This sequence originates from a man aged 70-80 years with acute or convalescent COVID-19. The chain couples TRBV10-2 to TRBJ1-4; D may be TRBD1 (5 bases). The CDR3 protein is CATRGATNEKLFF. CDR3 coding DNA: TGCGCCACAAGGGGTGCAACTAATGAAAAACTGTTTTTT.